These 14 T cell receptor beta chains originate from one sample sequenced in a study of T cells in Graves' hyperthyroidism and ophthalmopathy. TCR beta CDR3 regions were amplified from RNA transcripts. An initial round of RT-PCR targeting the TCR CDR3 relied on the HTBI primer set. Each CDR3 protein gets one entry after TCRdb re-called the multiplex PCR reads with MiXCR. Of fewer than 500,000 distinct CDR3 sequences in the sample, about 15% are singletons; the top ten hold about 18%. Material for sequencing was blood. Receptors were obtained from a woman in her thirties with Graves' ophthalmopathy.

There are many counts of this clonotype. The chain is built from TRBV11-2 and TRBJ2-1, with unresolved D. The CDR3 sequence is 14 residues long. V was cut by 3 bases and J by 7 bases, with 13 bases left in between. The germline V gene encodes CDR1 SGHAT and CDR2 FQNNGV. The CDR3 here is CASSFADIWNEQFF. DNA for the CDR3: TGTGCCAGCAGCTTCGCCGACATTTGGAATGAGCAGTTCTTC.

At least ten counts were recorded for this clonotype. The J gene is TRBJ1-6, the V gene TRBV5-1; D perhaps matches TRBD1 (5 bases). Trimming took off 10 bases at V and 7 bases at J, with 15 bases between the two ends. Germline assignment: CDR1 SGHRS and CDR2 YFSETQ. This CDR3 region has 13 residues. The chain's CDR3 is CASRDGENSPLHF. The CDR3 nucleotides read TGCGCCTCCCGGGACGGTGAAAATTCACCCCTCCACTTT.

This clonotype was observed at least ten times. This sequence joins TRBV28 and TRBJ2-3, with 9 bases lining up with TRBD1. Germline CDR1 is MDHEN and CDR2 is SYDVKM. J was trimmed by 3 bases and V by 3 bases; bases with no gene match: 4. The length of the CDR3 is 15 residues. In DNA form, the CDR3 reads TGTGCCAGCAGTTTGGCGGACAGGGGTACAGATACGCAGTATTTT. Translating gives CASSLADRGTDTQYF. Full variable domain (missing parts from reference TRBV28 and TRBJ2-3): DVKVTQSSRYLVKRTGEKVFLECVQDMDHENMFWYRQDPGLGLRLIYFSYDVKMKEKGDIPEGYSVSREKKERFSLILESASTNQTSMYLCASSLADRGTDTQYFGPGTRLTVL.

At least ten counts were recorded for this clonotype. The gene calls are TRBV2 and TRBJ2-7; weak D call: TRBD1 (6 bases). The V gene lost 1 base and the J gene lost 6 bases, with 13 bases spanning the gap. Germline V gives CDR1 SNHLY, CDR2 FYNNEI. The CDR3 totals 14 residues. This CDR3 reads CASSEGQGYPEQYF. CDR3 nucleotide sequence: TGTGCCAGCAGTGAAGGCCAGGGGTACCCCGAGCAGTACTTC.

Worth noting for this clonotype: A read error is possible here, since a much larger clone lies one base away. The chain uses TRBV12-3 or TRBV12-4 and TRBJ1-2; TRBD1 matches 9 bases. The CDR3 has 13 amino acids. The CDR3 DNA follows: TGTGCCAGCAGACAGGGGGCTAACTCTGGCTACACCTTC. As protein: CASRQGANSGYTF.

In its sample, this clonotype was seen many times. The chain has TRBV29-1 and TRBJ1-2; a weak D match, TRBD1 (6 bases). V shed 6 bases and J shed 8 bases, with 13 bases lying between them. The CDR3 runs to 11 residues. The germline V gene has CDR1 SQVTM and CDR2 ANQGSEA. CDR3 coding DNA: TGCAGCGTATCACAGGGTGTCGGCTACACCTTC. Protein sequence: CSVSQGVGYTF.

In its sample, this clonotype was seen many times. The gene calls are TRBV28 and TRBJ1-5; D ambiguous. CDR1 and CDR2 from the germline V gene are MDHEN and SYDVKM. V dropped 9 bases and J dropped 1 base, with 16 bases sitting between them. There are 15 residues in the CDR3. The CDR3 sequence is CASTLFAVSNQPQHF. The CDR3 DNA sequence: TGTGCCAGTACTCTTTTTGCAGTGAGCAATCAGCCCCAGCATTTT.

The chain uses TRBV25-1 and TRBJ1-1; 8 bases fit TRBD1. Trimming took 6 bases from V and 3 from J; bases not matched to a gene: 21. From germline, CDR1 is MGHDK and CDR2 SYGVNS. The CDR3 sequence is 19 residues long. The CDR3: CASSRKFLPRQGIDTEAFF. CDR3 DNA sequence: TGTGCCAGCAGCCGCAAGTTCTTACCAAGACAGGGGATAGACACTGAAGCTTTCTTT.

This clonotype has more than one count but fewer than ten. V gene TRBV11-3 combines with J gene TRBJ2-5; D might be TRBD2 (6 bases). With 5 bases removed from V and 5 bases from J, the gap between germline ends came to 24 bases. There are 17 residues in the CDR3. Per the germline V gene, CDR1 is SGHNT and CDR2 is YENEEA. In nucleotides, the CDR3 is TGTGCCAGCAGCCCCCTTCCCGGGACCCCCGGAGGGGAGACCCAGTACTTC. It codes for CASSPLPGTPGGETQYF.

The gene calls are TRBV6-1 and TRBJ1-1, with 11 bases that match TRBD1. This CDR3 region has 14 residues. Losses at the gene ends were 6 bases for V and 10 bases for J; bases not matched to a gene: 10. CDR1 is MNHNS, CDR2 SASEGT, per germline. The CDR3 DNA is TGTGCCAGCAGCCAGACCGGGACAGGGGGTTCAGCTTTCTTT. Its translation is CASSQTGTGGSAFF.

This clonotype was counted only a few times. The V and J genes are TRBV5-8 and TRBJ1-4; D remains unclear. Trimming stripped 4 bases from V and 5 bases from J, with 9 bases between. The CDR3 has 13 amino acids. CDR1 and CDR2 from the germline V gene are SGHTS and YDEGEE. The CDR3 DNA reads TGTGCCAGCAGCCGAAGCGTCAATGAAAAACTGTTTTTT. Its protein product is CASSRSVNEKLFF.

Ten or more counts support this clonotype. The gene calls are TRBV20-1 and TRBJ2-1, with D possibly matching TRBD2 (6 bases). The germline V and J ends were trimmed by 0 bases and 7 bases, with 13 bases remaining between them. The CDR3 consists of 14 residues. CDR1 and CDR2 (germline): DFQATT, SNEGSKA (reference sequence). CDR3 in amino acids: CSARDAGLGNEQFF. DNA of the CDR3: TGCAGTGCTAGAGATGCGGGGCTAGGGAATGAGCAGTTCTTC.

The chain couples TRBV9 to TRBJ2-7; D not certain. CDR3 size: 15 residues. Trimming took off 3 bases at V and 3 bases at J, with 16 bases between the two ends. Per germline, CDR1 SGDLS and CDR2 YYNGEE. In DNA form, the CDR3 reads TGTGCCAGCAGCGCTGCCCACGGAGCCGGCTACGAGCAGTACTTC. Translated, it gives CASSAAHGAGYEQYF.

This clonotype was seen repeatedly, ten times or more. The rearrangement uses TRBV28 and TRBJ2-3, with D tentatively TRBD1 (7 bases). Deletions cut 3 bases from V and 4 bases from J, with 20 bases between. The CDR3 has 17 amino acids. Germline loops: CDR1 MDHEN, CDR2 SYDVKM. The CDR3 is CASSFSGANRGSDTQYF. CDR3 sequence (DNA): TGTGCCAGCAGTTTTTCGGGGGCTAACAGGGGTTCAGATACGCAGTATTTT.